What follows are 10 T cell receptor beta chains derived from one specimen sequenced in a study of blood T cell repertoires in COVID-19. Clones were read by immunoSEQ multiplex PCR, and TCRdb kept only the in-frame ones, dropping some. The table records around 160,000 clones, more than 65% of them present only once. The sequencing input was peripheral blood. These receptors came from a woman over 75 with acute or convalescent COVID-19.

The J gene is TRBJ2-5, the V gene TRBV28, with 7 bases fitting TRBD2. This CDR3 spans 15 amino acids. The V and J ends lost 1 base and 2 bases, in that order; junction bases with no gene match: 4. In germline, CDR1 is MDHEN, CDR2 SYDVKM. CDR3 DNA: TGTGCCAGCAGTTTATACATAGCGGGTCAAGAGACCCAGTACTTC. It codes for CASSLYIAGQETQYF.

The chain couples TRBV6-5 to TRBJ2-1, with 7 nucleotides matching TRBD1. Germline lookup yields CDR1 MNHEY and CDR2 SVGAGI. Trimming cost V 6 bases and J 7 bases; bases outside gene matches: 3. CDR3 length equals 12 residues. In DNA form, the CDR3 reads TGTGCCAGCAGACGGACAGGAAATGAGCAGTTCTTC. Translated: CASRRTGNEQFF.

The gene calls are TRBV18 and TRBJ2-5; no firm D call. CDR3 length equals 14 residues. Looked up from germline, CDR1 is KGHSH and CDR2 is LQKENI. V lost 0 bases and J lost 6, with 11 bases in between. The CDR3 coding sequence is TGTGCCAGCTCACCACCGGCATCGCTGCAGACCCAGTACTTC. Encoded protein: CASSPPASLQTQYF.

This chain connects TRBV12-5 to TRBJ1-5, with D maybe TRBD1 (6 bases). The CDR3 runs 13 residues. Trimming took off 7 bases at V and 3 bases at J, with 10 bases between the two ends. The germline CDR1 and CDR2 sequences are LGHNT and FRNRAP. This chain's CDR3 is CASARGPNQPQHF. In nucleotides, the CDR3 is TGTGCTAGTGCCAGGGGCCCCAATCAGCCCCAGCATTTT.

This clone was seen more than once but under ten times. In DNA form, the CDR3 reads TGTGCCAGCAGCCGGGGGACTATATATTCACCCCTCCACTTT. Its translation is CASSRGTIYSPLHF. This chain connects TRBV14 to TRBJ1-6; possibly TRBD1 for D (5 bases). The germline CDR1 and CDR2 sequences are SGHDN and FVKESK. V was clipped by 4 bases and J by 8 bases, with 12 bases between them. The CDR3 is made up of 14 amino acids.

The gene calls are TRBV5-1 and TRBJ1-6; the D gene is possibly TRBD1 (5 bases). There are 13 residues in the CDR3. Between the trimmed V and J ends, which lost 3 bases and 6 bases, there was a span of 7 bases. Germline CDR1 reads SGHRS; CDR2 reads YFSETQ. CDR3 protein: CASSSGGNSPLHF. The DNA of the CDR3 is TGCGCCAGCAGCTCGGGGGGTAATTCACCCCTCCACTTT. The complete variable domain, with remaining parts taken from reference TRBV5-1 and TRBJ1-6, reads KAGVTQTPRYLIKTRGQQVTLSCSPISGHRSVSWYQQTPGQGLQFLFEYFSETQRNKGNFPGRFSGRQFSNSRSEMNVSTLELGDSALYLCASSSGGNSPLHFGNGTRLTVT.

The chain uses TRBV3-1 (or the pseudogene TRBV3-2) and TRBJ1-2; unclear D gene. Germline CDR1 is LGHDT and CDR2 is YNNKEL (reference sequence). Deletions cut 0 bases from V and 3 bases from J, with 11 bases between. There are 15 residues in the CDR3. The CDR3 sequence: CASSQDLAADYGYTF. In DNA form, the CDR3 reads TGTGCCAGCAGCCAAGATCTAGCAGCCGACTATGGCTACACCTTC.

This sequence joins TRBV19 and TRBJ1-5, with 8 bases that match TRBD1. After removal of 6 bases from V and 5 bases from J, the junction contained 6 bases not matched to a gene. The CDR3 is 14 residues long. In germline, CDR1 is LNHDA, CDR2 SQIVND (reference sequence). Here the CDR3 reads CASRPGTGYQPQHF. The CDR3 DNA follows: TGTGCCAGTAGGCCCGGGACAGGATATCAGCCCCAGCATTTT.

This rearrangement joins TRBV19 to TRBJ2-1, with D maybe TRBD1 (6 bases). CDR1 and CDR2 from the germline V gene are LNHDA and SQIVND (reference sequence). The CDR3 runs 16 residues. Between the trimmed V and J ends, which lost 4 bases and 6 bases, there was a span of 19 bases. The CDR3 bases are TGTGCCAGTAGTACAGCCCCACAGGGTTTAGGCAATGAGCAGTTCTTC. Translating it yields CASSTAPQGLGNEQFF.

CDR3 nucleotide sequence: TGTGCCAGCAGGCCAACCGGGGGAAACAATCAGCCCCAGCATTTT. Its protein product is CASRPTGGNNQPQHF. This sequence joins TRBV27 and TRBJ1-5, with a tentative D call TRBD1 (5 bases). Germline values: CDR1 MNHEY, CDR2 SMNVEV (reference sequence). V was pared by 6 bases and J by 3 bases, with 15 bases between. The CDR3 extends over 15 amino acids.